This TCR beta chain was documented in a study of T-cell memory formation after mild COVID-19. On the study more broadly: Across donors, TCR clusters were largely donor specific.

Remarks on this clonotype: The antigen remains unidentified.

Study-level points and caveats: Later expanders leaned CD4+, whereas clones that contracted between day 15 and 85 were balanced CD4/CD8.

Germline lookup yields CDR1 LNHNV and CDR2 YYDKDF (reference sequence). With V trimmed by 11 bases and J by 6 bases, 14 bases remained unmatched. This CDR3 contains 15 residues. Constant-segment-primed 5'RACE gave TCR alpha and TCR beta cDNA libraries with sample barcodes and UMIs. TCRdb independently ran MiXCR on the 5' RACE reads; one entry per CDR3 protein. The data hold 200,000 to 300,000 distinct CDR3 sequences, with over 15% observed a single time. This sequence was found in a man in his late teens or twenties who had mild COVID-19 (a few samples of this study predate the infection). Cell type and time point are not known. The specimen sequenced was PBMCs or a T cell subset sorted from them (not recorded which). The chain employs TRBV15 and TRBJ2-2; 8 bases line up with TRBD1. Written as DNA, the CDR3 is TGTGCCGCTGGACGGGACAGGCGGGTTTCCGGGGAGCTGTTTTTT. It specifies CAAGRDRRVSGELFF.